This TCR beta chain originates from a study of shared clonotypes between healthy human individuals. CDR1 and CDR2 (germline): SGHVS, FNYEAQ. The ends lost 10 bases at V and 2 bases at J; junction bases unmatched: 6. The CDR3 is made up of 16 amino acids. The assay was carried out at the deep level. Clones were sequenced by immunoSEQ multiplex PCR, and TCRdb holds only the in-frame ones, with some missing. Found here are about 450,000 clones, roughly 77% of them singletons; the top ten hold under 15%. Sequenced material: PBMCs. The clonotype originates from a woman aged 40 to 50 in good health. Some clones in this sample may be carry-over from other donors' samples. The gene calls are TRBV7-6 and TRBJ2-2; 14 positions agree with TRBD2. The CDR3 sequence is CATRLAGGTNTGELFF. The CDR3 bases are TGTGCCACCAGACTAGCGGGAGGGACAAACACCGGGGAGCTGTTTTTT.